A single T cell receptor beta chain is shown here with its context. Only a few counts were recorded for this clonotype. Its binding antigen is unknown. The input lacks base qualities; no much larger clone sits a single base away. The entry originates in a study of human T cells and chemical hapten exposure (dated by TCRdb to 2020 to 2023). A note on the overall study: For sensitization, 2% DPC in acetone was applied to a roughly 2 cm by roughly 2 cm area of upper inner arm skin. Patch testing was done on the upper back using Finn chambers containing 0.01% DPC, and results were scored after 6 days according to International Contact Dermatitis Research Group standards. The patient cohort, mostly female, included alopecia areata with under or over 50% scalp involvement, alopecia totalis and alopecia universalis. Blood samples were taken from patients before sensitization (week 0) and then at 2, 6 and about 24 weeks after DPC sensitization. Nearly 30 alopecia patients gave blood for TCR sequencing at one to four time points (pre-sensitization, 2, 6 and 24 weeks). Libraries were combined into a pool for sequencing, and differences in TCR yield between samples came mainly from small differences in library volumes within the pool. This study followed changes in the peripheral blood TCR repertoire in vivo during primary and secondary sensitization of alopecia patients to the hapten diphenylcyclopropenone (DPC). Throughout the roughly 23-week study period, patients were also given weekly therapeutic DPC doses on the scalp. Study-level results and caveats: Expanded TCRs formed significantly more large CDR3 similarity clusters than pre-sensitization or healthy control sets, consistent with antigen-driven responses. A positive correlation was found between the number of PT1 expanded TCRs and patch test score, with significance reached at thresholds 8, 16 and 32 but not 4. No change with DPC sensitization was found in the number of TCRs above 1 in 1000 frequency, and no evidence of global repertoire structure alterations was found. Repeated subsampling changed both the strength of the expansion versus patch-test correlation and the threshold at which that correlation became significant. Alopecia, a presumed autoimmune disease, was present in all patients, so the immune response of the patients might differ from that of healthy individuals.

Per the germline V gene, ENHRY is the CDR1 and SYGVKD is the CDR2. V is reduced by 2 bases and J by 0 bases, leaving a spacing of 11 bases between them. Reading from cysteine to phenylalanine, the CDR3 counts 17 amino acids. The read is trimmed to its CDR3 DNA, 51 bases read in frame from base 1. What this sample's time point label stands for: pre-sensitization, week 0. What the treatment or condition label conveys for this sample: therapeutic diphenylcyclopropenone sensitization with weekly scalp DPC. Blood at each patch-test visit was drawn before the patch test was applied. Patients were considered eligible if aged 18 to 70, diagnosed with alopecia and deemed suitable for DPC therapy, and patients were excluded if pregnant. Total RNA was isolated from unfractionated whole blood collected in Tempus Blood RNA tubes. The library was produced with RACE. TCRdb shows the sequencer as NextSeq 500. During library preparation, unique molecular identifiers were attached to individual cDNA molecules so that TCRs could be counted quantitatively and reproducibly. From each blood RNA sample, both TCR alpha and TCR beta chains were sequenced. As for how the authors treated the data: The median number of TCRs per sample was 95,638, ranging from about 20,000 to 690,600. V, J and CDR3 annotation of the TCR reads was carried out using the Decombinator software suite. Every sample was subsampled to the same number of TCRs (28,000) for the PS versus PT1 abundance plots. Expanded TCRs were defined as absent before sensitization and observed at least eight times at the 2-week time point. In TCRdb, the public reads were trimmed at Q25 with fastp and aligned with MiXCR, with productive beta chains retained. Every entry covers one CDR3 protein and lists the most common genes and DNA from its rows. These V and J calls are TCRdb output, not the study's own analysis. This sample lists approximately 370,000 distinct CDR3 sequences; around 5.5% were detected once. Jointly, the top ten make up more than 8% of the sample.

The sequencing here drew on whole blood, taken in connection with sensitization to the hapten diphenylcyclopropenone (DPC). This receptor chain uses TRBV10-3 and TRBJ2-6; possibly the D gene is TRBD1, per 6 matching bases. This TCR was sampled from a woman between 18 and 29 years old with alopecia areata. Some clones in this sample may be carry-over from other donors' samples. The nucleotide sequence reads TGTGCCATCAGTGAGGGACAGCTCAGCTCTGGGGCCAACGTCCTGACTTTC. Its protein product is CAISEGQLSSGANVLTF.